Each of the 7 T cell receptor beta chains below was sequenced from the same sample in a study of T cells in Graves' hyperthyroidism and ophthalmopathy. The source material, RNA transcripts, was used to amplify TCR beta CDR3 regions. First-round RT-PCR targeting the TCR CDR3 was performed with the HTBI primer set. TCRdb reprocessed the multiplex PCR reads via MiXCR and lists one record per CDR3 protein. The sample holds around 240,000 distinct CDR3 sequences; roughly 15% are singletons and the top ten take roughly 14%. The sequenced sample was blood. Receptors were obtained from a woman between 40 and 50 years old with Graves' hyperthyroidism that later progressed to Graves' ophthalmopathy.

In its sample, this clonotype was seen many times. The V call is TRBV6-1, the J call TRBJ2-1, with 9 bases aligning to TRBD2. Germline values: CDR1 MNHNS, CDR2 SASEGT. CDR3 length equals 18 residues. V lost 3 bases to trimming and J lost 0 bases; unmatched junction nucleotides: 9. The CDR3 sequence is CASSDSLAGWSSYNEQFF. CDR3 sequence (DNA): TGTGCCAGCAGTGATTCGCTAGCGGGATGGAGCTCCTACAATGAGCAGTTCTTC.

This clonotype was counted between two and nine times. The rearrangement uses TRBV18 and TRBJ2-2, with D possibly TRBD2 on 5 matching bases. The length of the CDR3 is 17 residues. The germline gives CDR1 KGHSH, CDR2 LQKENI. V dropped 2 bases and J dropped 6 bases, with 19 bases sitting between them. The CDR3 loop reads CASSPNLASKIPGELFF. The CDR3 DNA is TGTGCCAGCTCACCAAACTTAGCGAGCAAAATCCCCGGGGAGCTGTTTTTT.

This clonotype was found many times. The chain employs TRBV3-1 and TRBJ1-1, with TRBD1 matching over 7 bases. Germline trimming cut 4 bases from V and 1 base from J; bases unmatched to any gene: 6. Germline loops: CDR1 LGHDT, CDR2 YNNKEL (reference sequence). The CDR3 covers 15 residues. For the CDR3, the DNA is TGTGCCAGCAGCCCAGAGGGGACAGCGAACACTGAAGCTTTCTTT. This gives the protein CASSPEGTANTEAFF.

In this sample, this clonotype turned up a few times. The chain employs TRBV5-1 and TRBJ2-2, with D unclear. The CDR3 totals 17 residues. V was trimmed by 4 bases and J by 1 base, leaving 17 bases between them. From germline, CDR1 is SGHRS and CDR2 YFSETQ. The CDR3 nucleotides read TGCGCCAGCAGCCCTTCAGCCTTGGGTCAGAACACCGGGGAGCTGTTTTTT. It yields the protein CASSPSALGQNTGELFF. Variable domain in full (rest from reference TRBV5-1 and TRBJ2-2): KAGVTQTPRYLIKTRGQQVTLSCSPISGHRSVSWYQQTPGQGLQFLFEYFSETQRNKGNFPGRFSGRQFSNSRSEMNVSTLELGDSALYLCASSPSALGQNTGELFFGEGSRLTVL.

Ten or more counts support this clonotype. This chain joins TRBV6-2 or TRBV6-3 and TRBJ2-7, with unresolved D. V lost 10 bases to trimming and J lost 6 bases, with 16 bases between them. This CDR3 contains 12 residues. The germline V gene has CDR1 MNHEY and CDR2 SVGEGT. DNA of the CDR3: TGTGCCACCAATTTTCCACTCATCGAGCAGTACTTC. The encoded protein is CATNFPLIEQYF.

This clonotype has more than one count but fewer than ten. The rearrangement uses TRBV7-3 and TRBJ2-2; 12 bases match TRBD1. This CDR3 is 17 amino acids long. V lost 0 bases to trimming and J lost 2 bases; unmatched junction nucleotides: 1. Germline CDR1 and CDR2: SGHTA and FQGTGA. The CDR3 coding sequence is TGTGCCAGCAGCTTAACGGGGACAGGGGGCAACACCGGGGAGCTGTTTTTT. Translation gives CASSLTGTGGNTGELFF.

This clonotype was seen ten or more times. V usage is TRBV28 and J usage is TRBJ2-1, with unresolved D. The V gene's germline CDR1 is MDHEN and CDR2 SYDVKM. The V and J ends lost 3 bases and 4 bases respectively, with 7 bases between them. The CDR3 is 13 amino acids. CDR3: CASSFRQYNEQFF. In DNA form, the CDR3 reads TGTGCCAGCAGTTTTAGGCAATACAATGAGCAGTTCTTC.